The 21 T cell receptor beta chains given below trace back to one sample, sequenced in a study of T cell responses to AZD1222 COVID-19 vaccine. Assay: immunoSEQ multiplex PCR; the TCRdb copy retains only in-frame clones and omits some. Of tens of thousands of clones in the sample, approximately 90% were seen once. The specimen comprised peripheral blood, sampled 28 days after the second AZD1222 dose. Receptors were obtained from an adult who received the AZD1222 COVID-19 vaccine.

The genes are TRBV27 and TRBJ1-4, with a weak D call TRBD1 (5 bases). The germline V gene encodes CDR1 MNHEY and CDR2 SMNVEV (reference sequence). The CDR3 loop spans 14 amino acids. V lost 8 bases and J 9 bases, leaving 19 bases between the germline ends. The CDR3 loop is CASGNPGKRKKLFF. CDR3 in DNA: TGTGCCAGCGGAAACCCAGGGAAACGGAAAAAACTGTTTTTT.

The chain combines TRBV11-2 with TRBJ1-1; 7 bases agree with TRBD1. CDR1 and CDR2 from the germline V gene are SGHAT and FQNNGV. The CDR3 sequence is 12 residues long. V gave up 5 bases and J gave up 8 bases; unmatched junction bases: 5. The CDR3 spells CASSAAGGEAFF. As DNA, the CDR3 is TGTGCCAGCAGCGCGGCAGGGGGAGAAGCTTTCTTT.

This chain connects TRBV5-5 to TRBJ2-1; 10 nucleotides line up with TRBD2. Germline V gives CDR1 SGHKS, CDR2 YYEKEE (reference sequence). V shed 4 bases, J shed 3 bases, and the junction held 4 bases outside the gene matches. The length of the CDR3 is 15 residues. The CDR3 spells CASSGTSGNYNEQFF. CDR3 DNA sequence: TGTGCCAGCAGCGGAACTAGCGGGAACTACAATGAGCAGTTCTTC.

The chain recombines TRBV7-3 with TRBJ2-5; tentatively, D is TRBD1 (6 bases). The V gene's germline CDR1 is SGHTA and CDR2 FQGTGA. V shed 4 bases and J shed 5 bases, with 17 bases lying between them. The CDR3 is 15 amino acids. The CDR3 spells CASSSRGPSGETQYF. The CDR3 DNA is TGTGCCAGCAGCTCCAGGGGACCCAGTGGGGAGACCCAGTACTTC.

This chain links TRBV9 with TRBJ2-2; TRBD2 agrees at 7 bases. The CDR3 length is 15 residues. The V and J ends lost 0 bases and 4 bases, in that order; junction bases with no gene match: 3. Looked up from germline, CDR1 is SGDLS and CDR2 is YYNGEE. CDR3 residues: CASSVAGGSTGELFF. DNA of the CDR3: TGTGCCAGCAGCGTAGCGGGAGGATCCACCGGGGAGCTGTTTTTT.

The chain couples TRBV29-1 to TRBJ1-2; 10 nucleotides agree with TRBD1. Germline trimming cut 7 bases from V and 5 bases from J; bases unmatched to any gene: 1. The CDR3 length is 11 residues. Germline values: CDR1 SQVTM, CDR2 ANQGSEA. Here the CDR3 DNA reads TGCAGCGAGGGACAGGGGTATGGCTACACCTTC. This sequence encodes CSEGQGYGYTF.

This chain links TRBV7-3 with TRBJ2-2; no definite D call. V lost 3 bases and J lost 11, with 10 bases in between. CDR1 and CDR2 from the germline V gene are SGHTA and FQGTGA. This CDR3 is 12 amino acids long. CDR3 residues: CASSFENGELFF. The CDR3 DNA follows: TGTGCCAGCAGCTTCGAGAATGGAGAGCTGTTTTTT.

CDR3 sequence: CASSQEEVPTEAFF. The CDR3 DNA reads TGCGCCAGCAGCCAAGAGGAGGTCCCCACTGAAGCTTTCTTT. The chain combines TRBV4-3 with TRBJ1-1, with D uncertain. The germline V and J ends were trimmed by 0 bases and 4 bases, with 9 bases remaining between them. Germline CDR1 and CDR2: LGHNA and YSLEER. This CDR3 spans 14 amino acids.

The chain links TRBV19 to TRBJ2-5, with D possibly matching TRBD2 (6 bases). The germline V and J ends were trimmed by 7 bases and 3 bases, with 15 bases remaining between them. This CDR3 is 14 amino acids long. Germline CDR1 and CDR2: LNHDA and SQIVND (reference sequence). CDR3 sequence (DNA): TGTGCCAGTACCCCTCGACTAGTCAAAGAGACCCAGTACTTC. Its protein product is CASTPRLVKETQYF. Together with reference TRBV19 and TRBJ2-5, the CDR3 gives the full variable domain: DGGITQSPKYLFRKEGQNVTLSCEQNLNHDAMYWYRQDPGQGLRLIYYSQIVNDFQKGDIAEGYSVSREKKESFPLTVTSAQKNPTAFYLCASTPRLVKETQYFGPGTRLLVL.

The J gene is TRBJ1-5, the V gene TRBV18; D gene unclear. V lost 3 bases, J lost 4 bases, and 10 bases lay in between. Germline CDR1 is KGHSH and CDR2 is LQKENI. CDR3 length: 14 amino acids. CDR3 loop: CASSPDGGNQPQHF. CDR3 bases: TGTGCCAGCTCACCGGACGGTGGGAATCAGCCCCAGCATTTT.

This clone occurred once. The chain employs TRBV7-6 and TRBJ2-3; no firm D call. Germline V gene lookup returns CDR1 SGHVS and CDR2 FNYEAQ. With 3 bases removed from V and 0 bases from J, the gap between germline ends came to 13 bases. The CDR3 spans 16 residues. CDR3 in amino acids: CASSFLEFTSTDTQYF. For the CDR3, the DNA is TGTGCCAGCAGCTTCCTGGAGTTTACTAGCACAGATACGCAGTATTTT. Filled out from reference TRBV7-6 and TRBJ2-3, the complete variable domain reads GAGVSQSPRYKVTKRGQDVALRCDPISGHVSLYWYRQALGQGPEFLTYFNYEAQQDKSGLPNDRFSAERPEGSISTLTIQRTEQRDSAMYRCASSFLEFTSTDTQYFGPGTRLTVL.

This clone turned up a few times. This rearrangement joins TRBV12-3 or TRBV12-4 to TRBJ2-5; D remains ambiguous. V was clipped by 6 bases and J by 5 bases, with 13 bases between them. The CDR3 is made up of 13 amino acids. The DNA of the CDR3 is TGTGCCAGCAGCCGGGCCAAACGGGAGACCCAGTACTTC. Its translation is CASSRAKRETQYF.

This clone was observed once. The CDR3 DNA sequence: TGCGCCAGCAGCCAATTGGGGGTCGAGGCGCAGTACTTC. Translating it yields CASSQLGVEAQYF. V is TRBV4-1 and J is TRBJ2-7; perhaps D is TRBD1 or TRBD2 (5 bases each). The CDR3 length is 13 residues. V was trimmed by 2 bases and J by 9 bases, leaving 14 bases between them. Germline CDR1 is MGHRA and CDR2 is YSYEKL.

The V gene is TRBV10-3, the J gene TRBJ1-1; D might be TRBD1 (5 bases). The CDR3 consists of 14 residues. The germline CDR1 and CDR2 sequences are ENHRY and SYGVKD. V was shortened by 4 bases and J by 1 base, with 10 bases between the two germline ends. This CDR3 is CAISGRGKNTEAFF. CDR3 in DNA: TGTGCCATCAGTGGACGGGGCAAGAACACTGAAGCTTTCTTT.

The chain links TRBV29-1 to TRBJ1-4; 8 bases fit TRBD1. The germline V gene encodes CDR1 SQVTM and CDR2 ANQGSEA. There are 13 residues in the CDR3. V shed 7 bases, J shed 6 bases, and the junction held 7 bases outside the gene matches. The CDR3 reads CSATDREDEKLFF. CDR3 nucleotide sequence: TGCAGCGCTACGGACAGGGAAGATGAAAAACTGTTTTTT.

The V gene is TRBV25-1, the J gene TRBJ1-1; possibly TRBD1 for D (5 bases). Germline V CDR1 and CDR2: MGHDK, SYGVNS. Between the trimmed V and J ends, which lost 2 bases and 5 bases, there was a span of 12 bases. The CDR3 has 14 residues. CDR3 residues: CASSELGGGTEAFF. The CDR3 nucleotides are TGTGCCAGCAGTGAACTCGGGGGGGGAACTGAAGCTTTCTTT.

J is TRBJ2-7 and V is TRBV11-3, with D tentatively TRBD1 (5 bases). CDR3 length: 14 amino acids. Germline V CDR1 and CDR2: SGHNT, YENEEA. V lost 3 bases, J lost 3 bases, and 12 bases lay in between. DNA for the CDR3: TGTGCCAGCAGCTTTGAGGACAATTACTACGAGCAGTACTTC. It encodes CASSFEDNYYEQYF.

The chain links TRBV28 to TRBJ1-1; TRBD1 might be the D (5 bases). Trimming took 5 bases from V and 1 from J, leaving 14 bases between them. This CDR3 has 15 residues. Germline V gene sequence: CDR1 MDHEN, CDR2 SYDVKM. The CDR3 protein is CASSPPGPQNTEAFF. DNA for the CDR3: TGTGCCAGCAGTCCCCCGGGACCCCAGAACACTGAAGCTTTCTTT.

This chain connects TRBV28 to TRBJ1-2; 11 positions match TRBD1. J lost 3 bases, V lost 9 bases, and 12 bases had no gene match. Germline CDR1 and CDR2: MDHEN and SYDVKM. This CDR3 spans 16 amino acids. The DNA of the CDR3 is TGTGCCAGTTTGGGGACAGGGGGTCCTCAATACTATGGCTACACCTTC. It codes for CASLGTGGPQYYGYTF.

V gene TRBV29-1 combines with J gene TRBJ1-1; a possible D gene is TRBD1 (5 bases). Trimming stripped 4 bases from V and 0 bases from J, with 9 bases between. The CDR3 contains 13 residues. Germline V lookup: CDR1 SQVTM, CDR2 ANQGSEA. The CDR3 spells CSVVGGMNTEAFF. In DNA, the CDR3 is TGCAGCGTTGTGGGGGGGATGAACACTGAAGCTTTCTTT. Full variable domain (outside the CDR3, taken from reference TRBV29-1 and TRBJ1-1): SAVISQKPSRDICQRGTSLTIQCQVDSQVTMMFWYRQQPGQSLTLIATANQGSEATYESGFVIDKFPISRPNLTFSTLTVSNMSPEDSSIYLCSVVGGMNTEAFFGQGTRLTVV.

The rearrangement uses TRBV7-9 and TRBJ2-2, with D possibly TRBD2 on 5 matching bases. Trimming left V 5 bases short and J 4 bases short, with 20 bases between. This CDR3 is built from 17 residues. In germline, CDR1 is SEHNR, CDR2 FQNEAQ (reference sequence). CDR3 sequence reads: CASSERTAKRSTGELFF. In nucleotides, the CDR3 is TGTGCCAGCAGCGAGAGGACGGCTAAGCGGAGCACCGGGGAGCTGTTTTTT.